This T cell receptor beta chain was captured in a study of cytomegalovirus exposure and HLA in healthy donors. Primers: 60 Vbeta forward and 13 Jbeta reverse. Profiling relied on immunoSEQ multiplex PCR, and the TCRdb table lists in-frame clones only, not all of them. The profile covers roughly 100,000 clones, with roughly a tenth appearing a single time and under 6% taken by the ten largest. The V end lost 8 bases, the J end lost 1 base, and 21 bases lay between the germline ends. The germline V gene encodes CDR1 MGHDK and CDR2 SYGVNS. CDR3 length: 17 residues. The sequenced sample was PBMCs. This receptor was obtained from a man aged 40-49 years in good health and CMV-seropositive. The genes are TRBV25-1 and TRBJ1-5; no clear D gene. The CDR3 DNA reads TGTGCCAGCCAGCTTCATCTTCGGCAGGCCAGCAATCAGCCCCAGCATTTT. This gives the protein CASQLHLRQASNQPQHF.